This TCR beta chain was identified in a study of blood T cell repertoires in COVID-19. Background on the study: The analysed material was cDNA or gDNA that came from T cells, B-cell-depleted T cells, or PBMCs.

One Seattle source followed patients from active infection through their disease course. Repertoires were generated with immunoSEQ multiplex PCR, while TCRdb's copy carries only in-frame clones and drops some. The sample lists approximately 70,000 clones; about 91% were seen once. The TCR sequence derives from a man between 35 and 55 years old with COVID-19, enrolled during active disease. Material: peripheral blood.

The CDR3 here is CASSQAGTAYNEQFF. CDR3 DNA: TGTGCCAGCAGCCAAGCAGGGACAGCCTACAATGAGCAGTTCTTC. The chain combines TRBV3-1 (or the pseudogene TRBV3-2) with TRBJ2-1; 7 bases are a match to TRBD1. The V gene end was trimmed by 1 base and the J gene end by 2 bases; junction bases not matched to a gene: 2. The CDR3 is 15 amino acids. Germline CDR1 reads LGHDT; CDR2 reads YNNKEL (reference sequence).